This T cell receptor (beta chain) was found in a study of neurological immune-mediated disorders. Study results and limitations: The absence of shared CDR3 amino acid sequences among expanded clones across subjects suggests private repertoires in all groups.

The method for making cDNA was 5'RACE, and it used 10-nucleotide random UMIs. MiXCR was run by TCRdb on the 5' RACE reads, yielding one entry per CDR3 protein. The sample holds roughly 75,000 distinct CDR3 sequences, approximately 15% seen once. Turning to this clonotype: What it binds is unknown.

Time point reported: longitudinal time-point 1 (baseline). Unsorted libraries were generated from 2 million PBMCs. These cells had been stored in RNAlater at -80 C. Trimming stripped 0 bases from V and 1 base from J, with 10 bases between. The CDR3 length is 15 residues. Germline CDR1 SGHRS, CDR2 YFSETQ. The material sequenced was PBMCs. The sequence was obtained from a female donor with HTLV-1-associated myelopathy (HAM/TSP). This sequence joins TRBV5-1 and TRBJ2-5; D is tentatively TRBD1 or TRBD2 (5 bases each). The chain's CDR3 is CASSLAKGPQETQYF. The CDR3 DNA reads TGCGCCAGCAGCTTGGCCAAGGGACCCCAAGAGACCCAGTACTTC. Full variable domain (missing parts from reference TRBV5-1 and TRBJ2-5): KAGVTQTPRYLIKTRGQQVTLSCSPISGHRSVSWYQQTPGQGLQFLFEYFSETQRNKGNFPGRFSGRQFSNSRSEMNVSTLELGDSALYLCASSLAKGPQETQYFGPGTRLLVL.